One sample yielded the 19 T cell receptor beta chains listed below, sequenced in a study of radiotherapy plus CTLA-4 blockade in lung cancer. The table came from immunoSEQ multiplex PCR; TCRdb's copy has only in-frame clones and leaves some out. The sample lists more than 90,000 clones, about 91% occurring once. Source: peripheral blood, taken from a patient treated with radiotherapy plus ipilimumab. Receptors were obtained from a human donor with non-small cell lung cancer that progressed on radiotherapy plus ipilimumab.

The CDR3 DNA sequence: TGTGCCAGCTCACCAGACAGGGCGCTTGGGGAGACCCAGTACTTC. Translating gives CASSPDRALGETQYF. The rearrangement joins TRBV18 to TRBJ2-5, with 7 bases aligning to TRBD1. Germline loops: CDR1 KGHSH, CDR2 LQKENI. With V trimmed by 2 bases and J by 5 bases, 8 bases remained unmatched. The CDR3 is 15 residues long.

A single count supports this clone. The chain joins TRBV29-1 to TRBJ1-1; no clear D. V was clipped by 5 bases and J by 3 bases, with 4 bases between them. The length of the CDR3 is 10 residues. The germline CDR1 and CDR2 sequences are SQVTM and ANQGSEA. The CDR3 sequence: CSVSYTEAFF. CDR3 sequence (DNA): TGCAGCGTTTCCTACACTGAAGCTTTCTTT.

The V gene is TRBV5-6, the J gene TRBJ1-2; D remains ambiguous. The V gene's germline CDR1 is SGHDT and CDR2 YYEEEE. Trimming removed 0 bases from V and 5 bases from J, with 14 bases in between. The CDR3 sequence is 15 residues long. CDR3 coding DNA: TGTGCCAGCAGCTTGGGGCCGTTTAACCTTTATGGCTACACCTTC. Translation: CASSLGPFNLYGYTF.

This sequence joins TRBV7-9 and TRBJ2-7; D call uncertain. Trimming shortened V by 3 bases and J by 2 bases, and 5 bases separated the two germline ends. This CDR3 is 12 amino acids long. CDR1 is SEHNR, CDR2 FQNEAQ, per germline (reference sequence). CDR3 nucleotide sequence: TGTGCCAGCAGCTTCAGTCCCTACGAGCAGTACTTC. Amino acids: CASSFSPYEQYF.

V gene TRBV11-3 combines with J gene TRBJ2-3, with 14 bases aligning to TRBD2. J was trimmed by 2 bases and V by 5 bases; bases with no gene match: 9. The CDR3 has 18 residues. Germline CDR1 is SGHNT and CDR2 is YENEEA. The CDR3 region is CASSLGLAGAPSTDTQYF. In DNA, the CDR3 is TGTGCCAGCAGCCTGGGACTAGCGGGAGCCCCTTCCACAGATACGCAGTATTTT.

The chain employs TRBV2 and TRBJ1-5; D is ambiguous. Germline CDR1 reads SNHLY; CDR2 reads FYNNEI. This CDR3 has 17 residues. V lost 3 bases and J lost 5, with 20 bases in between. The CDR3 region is CASSEPAGTGNYQPQHF. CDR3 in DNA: TGTGCCAGCAGTGAGCCGGCGGGAACTGGGAACTATCAGCCCCAGCATTTT.

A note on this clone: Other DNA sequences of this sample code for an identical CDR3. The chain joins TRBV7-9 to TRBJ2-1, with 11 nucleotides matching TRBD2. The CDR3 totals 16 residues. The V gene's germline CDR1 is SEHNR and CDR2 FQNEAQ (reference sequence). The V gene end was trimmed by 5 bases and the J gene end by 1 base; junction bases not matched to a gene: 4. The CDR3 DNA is TGTGCCAGCAGCCAATTAGCGGGAGGGTCCTACAATGAGCAGTTCTTC. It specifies CASSQLAGGSYNEQFF.

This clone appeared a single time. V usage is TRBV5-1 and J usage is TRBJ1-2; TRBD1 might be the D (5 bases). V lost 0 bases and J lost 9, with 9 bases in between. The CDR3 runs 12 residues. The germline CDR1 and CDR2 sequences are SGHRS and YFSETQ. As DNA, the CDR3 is TGCGCCAGCAGCTTGGCGGAGGGGAGCTACACCTTC. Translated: CASSLAEGSYTF.

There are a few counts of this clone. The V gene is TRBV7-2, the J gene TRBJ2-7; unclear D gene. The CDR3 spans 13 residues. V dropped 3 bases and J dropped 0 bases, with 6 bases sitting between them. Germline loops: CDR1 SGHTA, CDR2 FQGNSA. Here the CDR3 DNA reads TGTGCCAGCAGCTTTGGTTACTCCTACGAGCAGTACTTC. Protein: CASSFGYSYEQYF.

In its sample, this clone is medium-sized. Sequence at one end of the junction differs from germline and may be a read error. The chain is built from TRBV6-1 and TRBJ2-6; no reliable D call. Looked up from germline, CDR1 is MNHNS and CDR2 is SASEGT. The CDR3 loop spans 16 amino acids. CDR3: CASNEYPHSGANVLTF. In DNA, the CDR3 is TGTGCCAGCAATGAATACCCCCACTCTGGGGCCAACGTCCTGACTTTC.

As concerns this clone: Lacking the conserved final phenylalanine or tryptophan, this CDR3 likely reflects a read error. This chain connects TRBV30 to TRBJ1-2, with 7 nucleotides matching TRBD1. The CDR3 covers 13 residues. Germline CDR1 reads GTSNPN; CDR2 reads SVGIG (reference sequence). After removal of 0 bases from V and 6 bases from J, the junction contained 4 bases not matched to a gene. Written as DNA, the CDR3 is TGTGCCTGGAGTGTCAGGGGGGGGAATGGCTACACCCTC. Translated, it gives CAWSVRGGNGYTL.

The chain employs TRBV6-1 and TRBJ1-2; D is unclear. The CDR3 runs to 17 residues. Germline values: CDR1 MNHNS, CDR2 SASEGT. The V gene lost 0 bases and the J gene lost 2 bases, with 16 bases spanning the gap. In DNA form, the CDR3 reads TGTGCCAGCAGTGAAGCTTGGGGTCTCGAACTAAACTATGGCTACACCTTC. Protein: CASSEAWGLELNYGYTF.

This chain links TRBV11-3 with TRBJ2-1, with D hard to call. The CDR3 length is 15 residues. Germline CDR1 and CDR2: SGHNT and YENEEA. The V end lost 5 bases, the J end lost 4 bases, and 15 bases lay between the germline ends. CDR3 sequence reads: CASSKGSTEYNEQFF. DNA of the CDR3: TGTGCCAGCAGCAAAGGCTCTACCGAATACAATGAGCAGTTCTTC.

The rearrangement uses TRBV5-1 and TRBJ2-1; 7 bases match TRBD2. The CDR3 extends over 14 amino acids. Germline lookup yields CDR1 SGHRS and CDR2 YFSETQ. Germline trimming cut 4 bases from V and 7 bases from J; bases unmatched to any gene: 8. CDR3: CASSPKREGNEQFF. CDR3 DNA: TGCGCCAGCAGCCCCAAGCGGGAAGGGAATGAGCAGTTCTTC.

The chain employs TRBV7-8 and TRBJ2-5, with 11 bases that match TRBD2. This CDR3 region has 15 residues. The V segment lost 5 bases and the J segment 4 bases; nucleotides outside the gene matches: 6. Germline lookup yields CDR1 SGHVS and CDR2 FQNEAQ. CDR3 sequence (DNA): TGTGCCAGCAGCCAACTAGCGGGAGCGGGAGAGACCCAGTACTTC. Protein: CASSQLAGAGETQYF.

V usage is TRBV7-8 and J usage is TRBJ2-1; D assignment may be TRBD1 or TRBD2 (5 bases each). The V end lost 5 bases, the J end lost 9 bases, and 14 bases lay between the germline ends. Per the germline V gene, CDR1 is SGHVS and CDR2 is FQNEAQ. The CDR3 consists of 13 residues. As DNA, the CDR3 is TGTGCCAGCAGCCTGGGACGGTTGGGTGAGCAGTTCTTC. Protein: CASSLGRLGEQFF.

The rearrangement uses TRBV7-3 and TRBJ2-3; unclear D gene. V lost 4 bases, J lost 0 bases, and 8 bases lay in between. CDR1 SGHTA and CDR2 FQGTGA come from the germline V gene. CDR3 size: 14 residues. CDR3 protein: CASSSMTSTDTQYF. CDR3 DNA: TGTGCCAGCAGCTCGATGACTAGCACAGATACGCAGTATTTT. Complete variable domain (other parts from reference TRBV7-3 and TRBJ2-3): GAGVSQTPSNKVTEKGKYVELRCDPISGHTALYWYRQSLGQGPEFLIYFQGTGAADDSGLPNDRFFAVRPEGSVSTLKIQRTERGDSAVYLCASSSMTSTDTQYFGPGTRLTVL.

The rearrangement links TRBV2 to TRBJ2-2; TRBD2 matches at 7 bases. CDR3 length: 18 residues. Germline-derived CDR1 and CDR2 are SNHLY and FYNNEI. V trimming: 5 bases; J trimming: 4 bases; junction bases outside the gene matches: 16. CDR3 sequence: CASSPTRSGGRGTGELFF. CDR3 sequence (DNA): TGTGCCAGCAGTCCCACCCGGAGTGGCGGGAGAGGCACCGGGGAGCTGTTTTTT. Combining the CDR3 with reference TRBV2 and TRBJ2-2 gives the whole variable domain EPEVTQTPSHQVTQMGQEVILRCVPISNHLYFYWYRQILGQKVEFLVSFYNNEISEKSEIFDDQFSVERPDGSNFTLKIRSTKLEDSAMYFCASSPTRSGGRGTGELFFGEGSRLTVL.

The CDR3 DNA is TGTGCCAGCAGCAAGACGGGTCCGGGCGAGCAGTACTTC. Translating gives CASSKTGPGEQYF. The rearrangement uses TRBV14 and TRBJ2-7; no definite D call. Germline CDR1 is SGHDN and CDR2 is FVKESK. V lost 5 bases to trimming and J lost 6 bases, with 14 bases between them. CDR3 size: 13 residues.